One sample yielded the 21 T cell receptor beta chains listed below, sequenced in a study of identical twins. TCRdb analysed the 5' RACE reads with MiXCR anew, one entry per CDR3 protein. Here the sample spans 600,000 to 850,000 distinct CDR3 sequences, 18% being singletons. The same sample was also used in a study of T cells expressing NK-cell markers.

Sequencing input: PBMCs. These receptors all stem from a woman aged 18 to 35 in good health.

The rearrangement joins TRBV9 to TRBJ2-6, with D hard to call. CDR1 is SGDLS and CDR2 is YYNGEE in the germline V gene. The V end lost 1 base, the J end lost 1 base, and 18 bases lay between the germline ends. The CDR3 loop spans 19 amino acids. Here the CDR3 DNA reads TGTGCCAGCAGCGTAATGGGCACCCTGGGTTTGTCTGGGGCCAACGTCCTGACTTTC. Protein product: CASSVMGTLGLSGANVLTF.

This chain links TRBV7-3 with TRBJ2-3, with a tentative D call TRBD1 (5 bases). Germline V gene lookup returns CDR1 SGHTA and CDR2 FQGTGA. Trimming pared 5 bases from V and 4 bases from J, leaving 10 bases between. This CDR3 spans 13 amino acids. CDR3 bases: TGTGCCAGCAGCCCAGGGCCCTCAGATACGCAGTATTTT. Its protein product is CASSPGPSDTQYF.

A few counts support this clonotype. This chain uses TRBV29-1 with TRBJ2-5; 7 bases align to TRBD2. The V segment lost 6 bases and the J segment 5 bases; nucleotides outside the gene matches: 6. The CDR3 contains 12 residues. Germline CDR1 SQVTM, CDR2 ANQGSEA. For the CDR3, the DNA is TGCAGCGTGAGCGGGGCTGTGGAGACCCAGTACTTC. Protein sequence: CSVSGAVETQYF. The complete variable domain, with remaining parts taken from reference TRBV29-1 and TRBJ2-5, reads SAVISQKPSRDICQRGTSLTIQCQVDSQVTMMFWYRQQPGQSLTLIATANQGSEATYESGFVIDKFPISRPNLTFSTLTVSNMSPEDSSIYLCSVSGAVETQYFGPGTRLLVL.

The table lists this clonotype with a few counts. The chain recombines TRBV10-3 with TRBJ2-2; perhaps TRBD1 as D (6 bases). V dropped 6 bases and J dropped 4 bases, with 12 bases sitting between them. CDR3 size: 14 residues. Germline V CDR1 and CDR2: ENHRY, SYGVKD. The CDR3 DNA is TGTGCCATCAGGGATCTACAGGGCACCGGGGAGCTGTTTTTT. Its translation: CAIRDLQGTGELFF.

This clonotype has more than one count but fewer than ten. The rearrangement links TRBV12-3 or TRBV12-4 to TRBJ1-1; perhaps TRBD1 as D (5 bases). V was clipped by 2 bases and J by 6 bases, with 13 bases between them. This CDR3 contains 14 residues. The CDR3 bases are TGTGCCAGCAGTTTAAGCCCCGGGACCCCTGAAGCTTTCTTT. It is translated as CASSLSPGTPEAFF.

This chain links TRBV6-1 with TRBJ1-2; D is uncertain. This CDR3 spans 13 amino acids. V was pared by 7 bases and J by 4 bases, with 13 bases between. Germline loops: CDR1 MNHNS, CDR2 SASEGT. The CDR3 region has the DNA TGTGCCAGCAAGAGGGTGGAGAGCTATGGCTACACCTTC. Protein: CASKRVESYGYTF.

V gene TRBV6-2 or TRBV6-3 combines with J gene TRBJ2-7; 14 nucleotides align to TRBD2. The germline gives CDR1 MNHEY, CDR2 SVGEGT. The J segment lost 3 bases and the V segment lost 10 bases, leaving 11 bases of the junction unmatched. There are 16 residues in the CDR3. For the CDR3, the DNA is TGTGCCACCGCGGCCGGGACTAGCGGGAGTTTCTACGAGCAGTACTTC. Amino acid sequence: CATAAGTSGSFYEQYF.

This clonotype was observed a few times. The chain uses TRBV5-8 and TRBJ2-1, with 7 nucleotides matching TRBD2. The V gene end was trimmed by 4 bases and the J gene end by 2 bases; junction bases not matched to a gene: 12. The CDR3 runs 17 residues. Looked up from germline, CDR1 is SGHTS and CDR2 is YDEGEE. The CDR3 bases are TGTGCCAGCAGCATGCCCAAGCGGGGAGGGGCCTACAATGAGCAGTTCTTC. This codes for CASSMPKRGGAYNEQFF.

The V and J genes are TRBV20-1 and TRBJ2-3; D not certain. Germline values: CDR1 DFQATT, CDR2 SNEGSKA (reference sequence). This CDR3 has 15 amino acids. Between the trimmed V and J ends, which lost 5 bases and 0 bases, there was a span of 15 bases. CDR3 residues: CSAPVIRSSTDTQYF. In nucleotides, the CDR3 is TGCAGTGCTCCTGTAATTAGATCTAGCACAGATACGCAGTATTTT.

This clonotype came up a few times. V usage is TRBV10-3 and J usage is TRBJ2-3, with 11 nucleotides matching TRBD2. The CDR3 has 16 amino acids. Germline values: CDR1 ENHRY, CDR2 SYGVKD. J gave up 0 bases and V 8 bases, and 7 bases lay outside the gene matches. The CDR3 DNA sequence: TGTGCCATCGGGGCTAGCGGGAGGACTAGCACAGATACGCAGTATTTT. Its translation: CAIGASGRTSTDTQYF.

The chain carries TRBV27 and TRBJ2-1, with no clear D. Germline V gives CDR1 MNHEY, CDR2 SMNVEV (reference sequence). Trimming removed 3 bases from V and 0 bases from J, with 15 bases in between. The CDR3 consists of 17 residues. For the CDR3, the DNA is TGTGCCAGCAGTTTTGGGCGGCGAGGTAACTCCTACAATGAGCAGTTCTTC. The encoded protein is CASSFGRRGNSYNEQFF.

This clonotype was detected only a few times. The chain recombines TRBV5-1 with TRBJ2-7; 9 bases are a match to TRBD1. Trimming cost V 4 bases and J 7 bases; bases outside gene matches: 6. The CDR3 is made up of 13 amino acids. Germline loops: CDR1 SGHRS, CDR2 YFSETQ. CDR3 amino acids: CASSTGQGGEQYF. CDR3 DNA: TGCGCCAGCAGCACGGGACAGGGCGGAGAGCAGTACTTC.

Ten or more counts support this clonotype. The chain joins TRBV12-3 or TRBV12-4 to TRBJ1-2; D call uncertain. The CDR3 is 12 residues long. V dropped 3 bases and J dropped 5 bases, with 7 bases sitting between them. CDR3 protein: CASSFTRYGYTF. In DNA, the CDR3 is TGTGCCAGCAGTTTTACCCGATATGGCTACACCTTC.

This clonotype was detected only a few times. The chain joins TRBV12-3 or TRBV12-4 to TRBJ2-1; 13 positions match TRBD2. The ends lost 6 bases at V and 8 bases at J; junction bases unmatched: 7. The CDR3 contains 15 residues. In DNA form, the CDR3 reads TGTGCCAGCAGCCAAACTAGCGGGGGGGCTGATGAGCAGTTCTTC. Translated: CASSQTSGGADEQFF.

CDR3 region: CASSTRDRGDSPLHF. The CDR3 coding sequence is TGTGCCAGCAGCACCCGAGACAGGGGCGACTCACCCCTCCACTTT. The chain employs TRBV9 and TRBJ1-6, with 8 bases lining up with TRBD1. This CDR3 has 15 amino acids. Trimming cost V 4 bases and J 10 bases; bases outside gene matches: 10. Germline lookup yields CDR1 SGDLS and CDR2 YYNGEE.

The chain recombines TRBV29-1 with TRBJ2-3, with D perhaps TRBD2 (6 bases). This CDR3 comprises 12 residues. Trimming removed 7 bases from V and 5 bases from J, with 13 bases in between. Germline-derived CDR1 and CDR2 are SQVTM and ANQGSEA. CDR3 sequence: CSGAGYGDTQYF. CDR3 in DNA: TGCAGCGGCGCGGGGTATGGAGATACGCAGTATTTT.

Only a few counts were recorded for this clonotype. This chain joins TRBV5-1 and TRBJ2-7; no firm D call. This CDR3 region has 14 residues. Germline V gene lookup returns CDR1 SGHRS and CDR2 YFSETQ. The germline V and J ends were trimmed by 8 bases and 2 bases, with 17 bases remaining between them. CDR3 sequence reads: CASTEHTITYEQYF. The CDR3 region has the DNA TGCGCCAGTACGGAACACACTATCACCTACGAGCAGTACTTC.

This clonotype was observed at least ten times. The chain employs TRBV10-3 and TRBJ2-1; 7 bases agree with TRBD2. Trimming cost V 4 bases and J 0 bases; bases outside gene matches: 6. Germline V gene sequence: CDR1 ENHRY, CDR2 SYGVKD. This CDR3 is 16 amino acids long. CDR3 sequence reads: CAISGTAGSSYNEQFF. Written as DNA, the CDR3 is TGTGCCATCAGTGGCACAGCGGGGAGCTCCTACAATGAGCAGTTCTTC.

The V call is TRBV29-1, the J call TRBJ1-3; D gene unclear. This CDR3 spans 14 amino acids. V dropped 0 bases and J dropped 7 bases, with 13 bases sitting between them. Germline CDR1 and CDR2: SQVTM and ANQGSEA. CDR3 nucleotides: TGCAGCGTTGAAGATCGAAGTGGACGGAACACCATATATTTT. Its protein is CSVEDRSGRNTIYF.

This clonotype has at least ten counts. In DNA form, the CDR3 reads TGCAGTGCTGCACAGGGAGGCACTGAAGCTTTCTTT. It is translated as CSAAQGGTEAFF. The chain combines TRBV20-1 with TRBJ1-1, with D tentatively TRBD1 (6 bases). The germline V and J ends were trimmed by 5 bases and 4 bases, with 11 bases remaining between them. Germline V CDR1 and CDR2: DFQATT, SNEGSKA (reference sequence). There are 12 residues in the CDR3.

The gene calls are TRBV5-1 and TRBJ2-1, with D perhaps TRBD1 (5 bases). The CDR3 consists of 14 residues. Trimming removed 3 bases from V and 6 bases from J, with 13 bases in between. Germline CDR1 reads SGHRS; CDR2 reads YFSETQ. CDR3 loop: CASSSDTGANEQFF. DNA for the CDR3: TGCGCCAGCAGCTCGGACACCGGCGCCAATGAGCAGTTCTTC.